Included here is one T cell receptor (beta chain) sequence, with context. This clonotype was seen only a few times. The antigen it binds to is not known. No much larger clone is present one base from it, and per-base qualities are unavailable. The data were taken from a study of identical twins (dated by TCRdb to the mid-2010s). Some background on the complete study: To test whether fetal clonotypes persist, the study used deep sequencing on TCR alpha and beta repertoires from monozygotic twins, unrelated adults of various ages, and cord blood. To rule out contamination, replicate twin experiments were performed at different times with different library preparation protocols.

The CDR3 sequence holds 12 residues, the cysteine and phenylalanine included. This entry keeps only the CDR3 DNA: 36 bases, framed from base 1. V and J are truncated by 6 bases and 6 bases respectively, leaving an intervening sequence of 10 bases. Per the germline V gene, SGHRS is the CDR1 and YFSETQ is the CDR2. Only healthy Caucasian donors were included. The twin cohort consisted of three pairs of female monozygotic twins, all aged roughly 18 to 29 years. RNA for TCR libraries was isolated from peripheral blood mononuclear cells. The library relied on 5' RACE. The sequencer was an Illumina HiSeq 2000. Template switching introduced a universal primer binding site; the final cDNA contained a unique molecular identifier, enabling accurate counting of TCR cDNA molecules. Specific primers in the conserved constant-segment region were used to synthesize first-strand cDNA for the TCR alpha and beta chains. To control for contamination, every cDNA library was double barcoded, receiving both a SMART-Mk sample barcode and Illumina barcodes. TruSeq adapter sequences and Illumina sample barcodes were added in two successive PCR steps. The Illumina HiSeq platform was used with custom primers to sequence TCR alpha and beta cDNA libraries. The published analysis was carried out like this. MiGEC processed the raw reads to extract unique molecular identifiers, while MiXCR was used to determine the CDR3 positions. For each individual, recombination models were inferred using an EM algorithm with the repgenHMM and IGoR tools. Shared clonotype analysis was performed with the tcR package in R, normalizing sharing by the product of cloneset sizes. Out-of-frame nonproductive sequences were analyzed to study raw recombination free of thymic and clonal selection effects. TCRdb cleaned the public reads at Q25 with fastp, built clones with MiXCR and kept in-frame beta chains. A single entry per CDR3 protein holds the most common genes and DNA from its merged rows. The V and J calls here are based on TCRdb, not the publication. Within this sample are 650,000 to 750,000 distinct CDR3 sequences, with 21% of them counted one time only. Of the sample, 4% to 4.5% falls within the top ten clones.

Broader findings and caveats from the paper: Abundant cord blood beta clonotypes had fewer insertions, young adult naive repertoires showed a similar but weaker trend, and memory repertoires showed no such trend. Out-of-frame TCR alpha sharing in monozygotic twins was systematically underestimated by recombination models, whereas sharing between unrelated individuals was in agreement with the recombination models. Compared with coincidental sharing between unrelated individuals, an excess of low generation-probability sequences was observed among out-of-frame TCR alpha sequences shared between twins. Invariant T cells such as MAIT and iNKT could partly confound zero-insertion analyses, although diverse VJ usage argued against such confounding for most clonotypes. Because the same donors could not be followed over many years, the conclusions depended on cross-sectional statistical analysis. A weaker excess of twin sharing was found in beta out-of-frame sequences because the signal-to-noise ratio was lowered by fewer shared sequences.

These sequences were also reported in another study, on T cells expressing NK-cell markers. From the second report: Under 10 donors provided sorted CD3+CD56+NKG2C+, CD3+CD56+NKG2C- and CD3+CD56-NKG2C+ T-cell subsets, whose TCR beta-chain repertoires were profiled. Among the eight sequenced donors, only one was HCMV-seronegative, while the other seven were HCMV-seropositive. To restrict sorting to alphabetaTCR-expressing T cells, an anti-gammadeltaTCR antibody was added in several experiments. In six donors, the dominant CD3+CD56+NKG2C+ clonotypes were among the top 10 CD8+ clonotypes and accounted for about 1.0-8% of CD8+ T cells. Those dominant clonotypes were again the most abundant among CD3+CD56-NKG2C+ cells in several donors, at about 28.3-65%. Whether the expanded NKG2C-expressing T cell clones were specific for HCMV antigens remained unclear. Randomly selected healthy volunteers, three men and five women, were used as the eight sequenced donors. HCMV-specific IgG was detected in serum with a commercial ELISA kit to determine HCMV serostatus. Bulk peripheral blood T-cell repertoires were additionally sequenced from unsorted PBMC for roughly six donors. MIGEC was used to demultiplex reads and group reads by UMI, and MiTCR was used to assemble and quantify clonotypes. To exclude erroneous sequences, only TCR cDNA sequences supported by at least two reads were retained. The tcR package was used for downstream repertoire analysis, with clonotypes matched between fractions based on CDR3 nucleotide sequence plus V segment. VDJmatch was used to annotate antigen specificity against VDJdb, with one amino acid substitution allowed in CDR3.

The chain links TRBV5-1 with TRBJ2-1; matching of 5 bases hints at TRBD1 as the D gene. The sample was PBMCs. The sequence was collected from a woman aged 18-35 years in good health. The nucleotide sequence is given as TGCGCCAGCACGGACATTGGCAATGAGCAGTTCTTC. This translates into CASTDIGNEQFF.